The 30 T cell receptor beta chains in this list originate from one sample, sequenced in a study of blood T cell repertoires in COVID-19. Profiled with immunoSEQ multiplex PCR; TCRdb holds only in-frame clones, not every one. Of about 240,000 clones listed, about 80% are singletons. Sequencing used peripheral blood. The receptor set was obtained from a woman aged 80 or over with acute or convalescent COVID-19.

V and J are TRBV2 and TRBJ2-5, with 9 bases aligning to TRBD2. In germline, CDR1 is SNHLY, CDR2 FYNNEI. V lost 4 bases, J lost 5 bases, and 26 bases stayed unmatched. This CDR3 contains 21 residues. CDR3 sequence reads: CASSGGAPYPTSGRAWETQYF. The DNA of the CDR3 is TGTGCCAGCAGTGGGGGGGCACCATACCCGACTAGCGGTCGGGCGTGGGAGACCCAGTACTTC.

This clone was counted a few times. The V and J genes are TRBV18 and TRBJ1-4; unclear D gene. The germline V gene encodes CDR1 KGHSH and CDR2 LQKENI. CDR3 length: 16 residues. V dropped 3 bases and J dropped 0 bases, with 11 bases sitting between them. This CDR3 reads CASSPRAPATNEKLFF. In DNA form, the CDR3 reads TGTGCCAGCTCACCTCGAGCTCCCGCAACTAATGAAAAACTGTTTTTT.

The rearrangement uses TRBV6-6 and TRBJ2-2; weak D call: TRBD2 (5 bases). Trimming stripped 7 bases from V and 5 bases from J, with 14 bases between. The length of the CDR3 is 14 residues. The germline gives CDR1 MNHNY, CDR2 SVGAGI (reference sequence). CDR3 DNA sequence: TGTGCCAGCATCAAGCCTAGCCAGACCGGGGAGCTGTTTTTT. It codes for CASIKPSQTGELFF.

The chain has TRBV19 and TRBJ1-5, with D unclear. Looked up from germline, CDR1 is LNHDA and CDR2 is SQIVND (reference sequence). Between the trimmed V and J ends, which lost 3 bases and 3 bases, there was a span of 15 bases. This CDR3 spans 16 amino acids. DNA for the CDR3: TGTGCCAGTAGTATTGGCGCGTCAGAGGCCAATCAGCCCCAGCATTTT. Protein sequence: CASSIGASEANQPQHF.

J is TRBJ1-5 and V is TRBV3-1 (or the pseudogene TRBV3-2); D not certain. The CDR3 is made up of 14 amino acids. V dropped 1 base and J dropped 5 bases, with 9 bases sitting between them. The germline V gene has CDR1 LGHDT and CDR2 YNNKEL (reference sequence). The CDR3 coding sequence is TGTGCCAGCAGCCAAGCTACTAGAGATCAGCCCCAGCATTTT. This codes for CASSQATRDQPQHF.

This rearrangement joins TRBV7-9 to TRBJ1-6; no reliable D call. This CDR3 is 13 amino acids long. Germline loops: CDR1 SEHNR, CDR2 FQNEAQ (reference sequence). Trimming pared 1 base from V and 7 bases from J, leaving 5 bases between. CDR3 region: CASSLGGNSPLHF. Here the CDR3 DNA reads TGTGCCAGCAGCTTAGGAGGGAATTCACCCCTCCACTTT. Full variable domain (rest looked up from reference TRBV7-9 and TRBJ1-6): DTGVSQNPRHKITKRGQNVTFRCDPISEHNRLYWYRQTLGQGPEFLTYFQNEAQLEKSRLLSDRFSAERPKGSFSTLEIQRTEQGDSAMYLCASSLGGNSPLHFGNGTRLTVT.

The chain has TRBV12-5 and TRBJ1-5; 7 nucleotides match TRBD1. This CDR3 has 16 residues. Germline trimming cut 1 base from V and 4 bases from J; bases unmatched to any gene: 7. Germline CDR1 is LGHNT and CDR2 is FRNRAP. CDR3 in DNA: TGTGCTAGTGGTTTGGCCGGGACAGCCGAAAATCAGCCCCAGCATTTT. Protein: CASGLAGTAENQPQHF.

The rearrangement uses TRBV2 and TRBJ1-5, with D tentatively TRBD1 (5 bases). Looked up from germline, CDR1 is SNHLY and CDR2 is FYNNEI. The CDR3 spans 13 residues. The ends were cut back, 7 bases at V and 4 bases at J, with 11 bases in the middle. CDR3 coding DNA: TGTGCCAGCACCCGGGGGTCAAATCAGCCCCAGCATTTT. Protein sequence: CASTRGSNQPQHF.

This rearrangement joins TRBV29-1 to TRBJ2-1, with 7 bases that match TRBD1. The CDR3 totals 14 residues. From germline, CDR1 is SQVTM and CDR2 ANQGSEA. V dropped 6 bases and J dropped 4; count of bases not matched to a gene: 9. The CDR3 is CSVTTGTVYNEQFF. The CDR3 DNA follows: TGCAGCGTGACGACAGGGACCGTATACAATGAGCAGTTCTTC.

The chain has TRBV12-3 or TRBV12-4 and TRBJ2-3; D ambiguous. The CDR3 loop spans 12 amino acids. Trimming removed 3 bases at V and 7 bases at J, with 8 bases between. CDR3 region: CASSFYPHTQYF. CDR3 coding DNA: TGTGCCAGCAGTTTCTACCCCCATACGCAGTATTTT.

The chain recombines TRBV9 with TRBJ2-5; 11 nucleotides agree with TRBD2. Germline values: CDR1 SGDLS, CDR2 YYNGEE. Trimming cost V 0 bases and J 4 bases; bases outside gene matches: 5. This CDR3 spans 16 amino acids. The CDR3 nucleotides read TGTGCCAGCAGCGTAGAGGGGACTAGCGGACGAGAGACCCAGTACTTC. Residues: CASSVEGTSGRETQYF.

This clone has only a few counts. This chain connects TRBV19 to TRBJ2-4; tentative D call: TRBD1 (5 bases). Germline CDR1 LNHDA, CDR2 SQIVND (reference sequence). Trimming cost V 7 bases and J 0 bases, with 13 bases left between them. This CDR3 contains 15 residues. This CDR3 is CASTGNYLAKNIQYF. In DNA form, the CDR3 reads TGTGCCAGTACAGGGAACTACCTAGCCAAAAACATTCAGTACTTC.

The rearrangement uses TRBV6-6 and TRBJ1-4; 7 bases line up with TRBD1. CDR1 and CDR2 from the germline V gene are MNHNY and SVGAGI (reference sequence). CDR3 length: 15 amino acids. After removal of 10 bases from V and 8 bases from J, the junction contained 16 bases not matched to a gene. The CDR3 region is CATRSGSQTGEKLFF. Written as DNA, the CDR3 is TGTGCCACTAGATCGGGATCCCAGACAGGGGAAAAACTGTTTTTT.

J is TRBJ2-7 and V is TRBV2, with 10 bases fitting TRBD1. Germline-derived CDR1 and CDR2 are SNHLY and FYNNEI. The CDR3 totals 13 residues. The V gene end was trimmed by 4 bases and the J gene end by 7 bases; junction bases not matched to a gene: 4. DNA of the CDR3: TGTGCCAGCAGTGGACAGGGGGCAGGGGAGCAGTACTTC. This encodes CASSGQGAGEQYF.

This chain uses TRBV7-9 with TRBJ2-2; TRBD2 agrees at 9 bases. Germline CDR1 reads SEHNR; CDR2 reads FQNEAQ (reference sequence). V was clipped by 0 bases and J by 1 base; unmatched bases: 9. CDR3 length equals 19 residues. CDR3 in amino acids: CASSLASGTSFLNTGELFF. CDR3 DNA: TGTGCCAGCAGCTTAGCTTCCGGGACTAGCTTTCTGAACACCGGGGAGCTGTTTTTT. Full variable domain (missing parts from reference TRBV7-9 and TRBJ2-2): DTGVSQNPRHKITKRGQNVTFRCDPISEHNRLYWYRQTLGQGPEFLTYFQNEAQLEKSRLLSDRFSAERPKGSFSTLEIQRTEQGDSAMYLCASSLASGTSFLNTGELFFGEGSRLTVL.

V usage is TRBV5-1 and J usage is TRBJ1-5; possibly TRBD1 for D (6 bases). The CDR3 sequence is 15 residues long. Germline V gene data show CDR1 as SGHRS and CDR2 as YFSETQ. The V end was cut by 4 bases, the J end by 3 bases, with 14 bases between. The CDR3 protein is CASSKQGSPNQPQHF. The CDR3 nucleotides are TGCGCCAGCAGCAAACAGGGTTCCCCCAATCAGCCCCAGCATTTT.

J is TRBJ1-2 and V is TRBV7-9; 7 bases map to TRBD1. The V gene's germline CDR1 is SEHNR and CDR2 FQNEAQ (reference sequence). V lost 4 bases, J lost 7 bases, and 9 bases stayed unmatched. The CDR3 contains 14 residues. CDR3 bases: TGTGCCAGCAGCTCCGCCGGGACAGTGGCTGGCTACACCTTC. Protein sequence: CASSSAGTVAGYTF.

In DNA, the CDR3 is TGTGCCAGCAGGGGCGGGGGGTACCCCCCCGGCACAGATACGCAGTATTTT. It encodes CASRGGGYPPGTDTQYF. The chain uses TRBV28 and TRBJ2-3; 8 bases agree with TRBD2. The germline gives CDR1 MDHEN, CDR2 SYDVKM. V trimming: 6 bases; J trimming: 1 base; junction bases outside the gene matches: 12. CDR3 size: 17 residues.

V gene TRBV2 combines with J gene TRBJ1-5, with 9 bases matching TRBD1. Looked up from germline, CDR1 is SNHLY and CDR2 is FYNNEI. The CDR3 is 17 amino acids. With V trimmed by 6 bases and J by 4 bases, 13 bases remained unmatched. The chain's CDR3 is CASSLDRGREFNQPQHF. CDR3 sequence (DNA): TGTGCCAGCAGCCTGGACAGGGGAAGGGAGTTTAATCAGCCCCAGCATTTT. The variable domain in full, with the rest retrieved from reference TRBV2 and TRBJ1-5, is EPEVTQTPSHQVTQMGQEVILRCVPISNHLYFYWYRQILGQKVEFLVSFYNNEISEKSEIFDDQFSVERPDGSNFTLKIRSTKLEDSAMYFCASSLDRGREFNQPQHFGDGTRLSIL.

The count of this clone is one. The rearrangement links TRBV3-1 (or the pseudogene TRBV3-2) to TRBJ1-3, with TRBD1 matching 10 bases. Germline V gene sequence: CDR1 LGHDT, CDR2 YNNKEL (reference sequence). V shed 3 bases, J shed 4 bases, and the junction held 3 bases outside the gene matches. This CDR3 comprises 15 residues. As DNA, the CDR3 is TGTGCCAGCAGCCAGGGACAGGGGAAAGGAAACACCATATATTTT. Protein sequence: CASSQGQGKGNTIYF.

This sequence joins TRBV4-2 and TRBJ2-1; 7 bases fit TRBD2. The CDR3 length is 18 residues. Trimming took 2 bases from V and 4 from J; bases not matched to a gene: 14. Germline CDR1 is LGHNA and CDR2 is YNFKEQ. The DNA for the CDR3 is TGTGCCAGCAGCCAATTTTATCCCGGGAGCGGGGAGTACAATGAGCAGTTCTTC. Its translation: CASSQFYPGSGEYNEQFF.

This clone came up once. This rearrangement joins TRBV25-1 to TRBJ1-6; 7 bases line up with TRBD1. V was clipped by 4 bases and J by 12 bases; unmatched bases: 6. The germline CDR1 and CDR2 sequences are MGHDK and SYGVNS. The CDR3 is made up of 13 amino acids. The CDR3 region has the DNA TGTGCCAGCAGTGCCCGGGGACAGTTACCCCTCCACTTT. It yields the protein CASSARGQLPLHF.

This clone was picked up a small number of times. V is TRBV2 and J is TRBJ1-3; no firm D call. The CDR3 runs 14 residues. Germline values: CDR1 SNHLY, CDR2 FYNNEI. Trimming cost V 6 bases and J 0 bases, with 9 bases left between them. The CDR3 nucleotides read TGTGCCAGCAGAGACACACTCTCTGGAAACACCATATATTTT. Amino acids: CASRDTLSGNTIYF.

The V gene is TRBV28, the J gene TRBJ2-3; D is uncertain. Per the germline V gene, CDR1 is MDHEN and CDR2 is SYDVKM. The CDR3 totals 12 residues. Trimming took 6 bases from V and 0 from J, leaving 4 bases between them. The CDR3 region is CASSVSTDTQYF. CDR3 DNA: TGTGCCAGCAGCGTCAGCACAGATACGCAGTATTTT.

The chain links TRBV5-1 to TRBJ2-3; 7 positions match TRBD2. The trim removed 3 bases at V and 1 base at J, leaving 2 bases unmatched. This CDR3 is built from 14 residues. Germline CDR1 and CDR2: SGHRS and YFSETQ. The DNA for the CDR3 is TGCGCCAGCAGCTGGGAGGGTGGCACAGATACGCAGTATTTT. It specifies CASSWEGGTDTQYF.

The rearrangement uses TRBV2 and TRBJ1-2, with D tentatively TRBD1 (6 bases). Trimming took off 3 bases at V and 4 bases at J, with 12 bases between the two ends. Germline V lookup: CDR1 SNHLY, CDR2 FYNNEI. This CDR3 has 14 residues. DNA of the CDR3: TGTGCCAGCAGTGAGCAGGGGTCTTCCTATGGCTACACCTTC. Amino acids: CASSEQGSSYGYTF.

This chain connects TRBV6-2 or TRBV6-3 to TRBJ2-5; 11 bases match TRBD2. Losses at the gene ends were 6 bases for V and 4 bases for J; bases not matched to a gene: 13. Germline V gives CDR1 MNHEY, CDR2 SVGEGT. The CDR3 runs 17 residues. The CDR3 DNA follows: TGTGCCAGCAGCCCTATCTTTTACGGGACTAGCGGAGAGACCCAGTACTTC. Protein sequence: CASSPIFYGTSGETQYF.

CDR3 in amino acids: CASSAGQGNTGELFF. CDR3 nucleotide sequence: TGTGCCAGCTCAGCAGGACAGGGGAACACCGGGGAGCTGTTTTTT. The rearrangement joins TRBV18 to TRBJ2-2; TRBD1 aligns across 8 bases. V was clipped by 5 bases and J by 1 base; unmatched bases: 3. The CDR3 loop spans 15 amino acids. From germline, CDR1 is KGHSH and CDR2 LQKENI.

This clone was detected only a few times. The chain employs TRBV7-3 and TRBJ1-1; perhaps TRBD1 as D (6 bases). The V end lost 5 bases, the J end lost 3 bases, and 10 bases lay between the germline ends. Germline lookup yields CDR1 SGHTA and CDR2 FQGTGA. The CDR3 has 13 residues. CDR3 nucleotides: TGTGCCAGCAGCGCTTACAGGGACACTGAAGCTTTCTTT. The encoded protein is CASSAYRDTEAFF. Complete variable domain (other parts from reference TRBV7-3 and TRBJ1-1): GAGVSQTPSNKVTEKGKYVELRCDPISGHTALYWYRQSLGQGPEFLIYFQGTGAADDSGLPNDRFFAVRPEGSVSTLKIQRTERGDSAVYLCASSAYRDTEAFFGQGTRLTVV.

The V and J genes are TRBV19 and TRBJ2-1; 9 bases are a match to TRBD2. V shed 2 bases and J 0 bases; nucleotides not matched to a gene: 2. The germline V gene encodes CDR1 LNHDA and CDR2 SQIVND (reference sequence). The CDR3 totals 16 residues. CDR3 region: CASSISAGGSYNEQFF. As DNA, the CDR3 is TGTGCCAGTAGTATATCAGCGGGGGGCTCCTACAATGAGCAGTTCTTC.